Each of the 30 T cell receptor beta chains below was sequenced from the same sample in a study of T cell responses to AZD1222 COVID-19 vaccine. The table came from immunoSEQ multiplex PCR; TCRdb's copy has only in-frame clones and leaves some out. The sample lists roughly 140,000 clones, 85% to 90% occurring once. The sequencing used peripheral blood, collected 28 days after the second AZD1222 dose. The receptors were sampled from an adult who received the AZD1222 COVID-19 vaccine.

The chain uses TRBV5-1 and TRBJ1-2; 8 bases agree with TRBD1. V shed 0 bases and J 8 bases; nucleotides not matched to a gene: 9. The CDR3 has 15 residues. Germline V gene data show CDR1 as SGHRS and CDR2 as YFSETQ. Here the CDR3 reads CASSLGDRTLAGYTF. The CDR3 bases are TGCGCCAGCAGCTTGGGGGACAGGACCCTAGCCGGCTACACCTTC.

The rearrangement uses TRBV7-3 and TRBJ2-6; 7 positions match TRBD2. V lost 5 bases and J lost 0; bases outside the gene matches: 7. Germline V gene data show CDR1 as SGHTA and CDR2 as FQGTGA. This CDR3 spans 17 amino acids. Here the CDR3 reads CASSRAGVLSGANVLTF. The CDR3 DNA is TGTGCCAGCAGCCGGGCGGGAGTTCTCTCTGGGGCCAACGTCCTGACTTTC.

The rearrangement joins TRBV3-1 (or the pseudogene TRBV3-2) to TRBJ1-2; 10 nucleotides match TRBD1. The length of the CDR3 is 14 residues. V was clipped by 4 bases and J by 8 bases; unmatched bases: 7. Germline loops: CDR1 LGHDT, CDR2 YNNKEL (reference sequence). DNA for the CDR3: TGTGCCAGCAGCCCGACAGACAGGGGGCGGGGCTACACCTTC. It translates to CASSPTDRGRGYTF.

CDR3 amino acids: CASSYRRASGGELFF. The CDR3 bases are TGTGCCAGCAGTTACCGGCGGGCCTCCGGCGGGGAGCTGTTTTTT. The chain combines TRBV6-6 with TRBJ2-2; D possibly corresponds to TRBD2 (5 bases). CDR1 MNHNY and CDR2 SVGAGI come from the germline V gene (reference sequence). The V and J ends lost 2 bases and 7 bases respectively, with 14 bases between them. The CDR3 runs to 15 residues.

In its sample, this clone was seen a few times. The V call is TRBV5-6, the J call TRBJ2-7; 7 bases are a match to TRBD2. The CDR3 is made up of 14 amino acids. V shed 0 bases and J 0 bases; nucleotides not matched to a gene: 0. Per the germline V gene, CDR1 is SGHDT and CDR2 is YYEEEE. The CDR3 loop reads CASSLGLASYEQYF. The CDR3, as DNA: TGTGCCAGCAGCTTGGGACTAGCCTCCTACGAGCAGTACTTC.

This chain links TRBV6-5 with TRBJ1-2, with TRBD1 matching 9 bases. J was trimmed by 7 bases and V by 2 bases; bases with no gene match: 5. CDR1 and CDR2 (germline): MNHEY, SVGAGI. This CDR3 has 14 residues. The CDR3 bases are TGTGCCAGCAGTTACACAGGGGGCGCCGGTGGCTACACCTTC. It translates to CASSYTGGAGGYTF.

The V gene is TRBV19, the J gene TRBJ1-1; TRBD1 matches 8 bases. Germline lookup yields CDR1 LNHDA and CDR2 SQIVND (reference sequence). The junction had 19 bases not matched to a gene; V was cut back by 6 bases and J by 10 bases. The CDR3 spans 16 residues. The CDR3, as DNA: TGTGCCAGTAGCACAACTTCGACGGACAGGGCTTTGGGAGCTTTCTTT. This codes for CASSTTSTDRALGAFF.

The CDR3: CASSTLSGGKAGELFF. The CDR3 coding sequence is TGTGCCAGTTCAACCCTTAGCGGGGGCAAGGCCGGGGAGCTGTTTTTT. The chain carries TRBV28 and TRBJ2-2, with 9 bases identical to TRBD2. V trimming: 9 bases; J trimming: 6 bases; junction bases outside the gene matches: 14. In germline, CDR1 is MDHEN, CDR2 SYDVKM. The CDR3 consists of 16 residues.

CDR3 region: CASSLNVQGWMETQYF. CDR3 nucleotides: TGTGCCAGCAGTTTAAATGTTCAGGGGTGGATGGAGACCCAGTACTTC. The V and J genes are TRBV28 and TRBJ2-5; D perhaps matches TRBD1 (6 bases). The CDR3 is 16 residues long. CDR1 MDHEN and CDR2 SYDVKM come from the germline V gene. The V gene lost 2 bases and the J gene lost 5 bases, with 18 bases spanning the gap.

The V and J genes are TRBV6-5 and TRBJ1-4; D call uncertain. Germline CDR1 is MNHEY and CDR2 is SVGAGI. V lost 6 bases to trimming and J lost 8 bases, with 13 bases between them. CDR3 length: 13 amino acids. This chain's CDR3 is CASRRTQLEKLFF. The CDR3 nucleotides read TGTGCCAGCAGACGGACGCAGCTAGAAAAACTGTTTTTT.

This clone was detected only once. The gene calls are TRBV7-3 and TRBJ2-2, with a tentative D call TRBD2 (6 bases). Trimming removed 1 base from V and 3 bases from J, with 12 bases in between. The CDR3 spans 16 residues. The V gene's germline CDR1 is SGHTA and CDR2 FQGTGA. As DNA, the CDR3 is TGTGCCAGCAGCTTAATCCCCGGGGGAGACACCGGGGAGCTGTTTTTT. It encodes CASSLIPGGDTGELFF.

This rearrangement joins TRBV24-1 to TRBJ2-1; 10 nucleotides align to TRBD1. The CDR3 has 16 residues. Germline CDR1 reads KGHDR; CDR2 reads SFDVKD. Trimming cost V 4 bases and J 3 bases; bases outside gene matches: 5. CDR3 in DNA: TGTGCCACCAGTGAGGTCGACAGGGGGCTCTACAATGAGCAGTTCTTC. Its translation is CATSEVDRGLYNEQFF.

The J gene is TRBJ1-5, the V gene TRBV28; 7 bases map to TRBD1. The V and J ends lost 6 bases and 6 bases, in that order; junction bases with no gene match: 2. Germline values: CDR1 MDHEN, CDR2 SYDVKM. The CDR3 contains 12 residues. CDR3 protein: CASRAGGQPQHF. CDR3 sequence (DNA): TGTGCCAGCAGGGCAGGGGGTCAGCCCCAGCATTTT.

J is TRBJ2-2 and V is TRBV18; 9 bases align to TRBD2. CDR1 is KGHSH and CDR2 is LQKENI in the germline V gene. This CDR3 is 19 amino acids long. Unmatched junction bases numbered 14, after V lost 6 bases and J lost 0 bases. CDR3 bases: TGTGCCAGCTCGCCCCAACGCATAGCGGGGGCCGCGAACACCGGGGAGCTGTTTTTT. It translates to CASSPQRIAGAANTGELFF.

The V and J genes are TRBV6-5 and TRBJ1-1; D is unresolved. This CDR3 has 15 residues. The V gene lost 1 base and the J gene lost 1 base, with 10 bases spanning the gap. Germline lookup yields CDR1 MNHEY and CDR2 SVGAGI. For the CDR3, the DNA is TGTGCCAGCAGTTACTTGAGGGAGGCGAACACTGAAGCTTTCTTT. This gives the protein CASSYLREANTEAFF.

The chain couples TRBV19 to TRBJ1-2; D not certain. Between the trimmed V and J ends, which lost 1 base and 5 bases, there was a span of 14 bases. The germline gives CDR1 LNHDA, CDR2 SQIVND (reference sequence). This CDR3 has 15 residues. The CDR3 loop is CASSIARTMRYGYTF. In DNA form, the CDR3 reads TGTGCCAGTAGTATAGCCAGAACAATGAGGTATGGCTACACCTTC.

This clone was counted only a few times. The chain recombines TRBV18 with TRBJ2-7; 11 nucleotides align to TRBD2. CDR3 length: 17 amino acids. V lost 3 bases to trimming and J lost 5 bases; unmatched junction nucleotides: 12. CDR1 KGHSH and CDR2 LQKENI come from the germline V gene. The CDR3 spells CASSPVPGLAERDEQYF. The CDR3, as DNA: TGTGCCAGCTCACCCGTCCCGGGACTAGCGGAGAGGGACGAGCAGTACTTC.

This clone is a singleton in its sample. V gene TRBV7-7 combines with J gene TRBJ2-3; D is undetermined. The germline V gene has CDR1 SSHAT and CDR2 FNYEAQ (reference sequence). The CDR3 sequence is 15 residues long. V lost 1 base and J 2 bases, leaving 10 bases between the germline ends. CDR3 DNA: TGTGCCAGCAGCTTAGGCTCTATGATCACAGATACGCAGTATTTT. Translation: CASSLGSMITDTQYF.

The chain couples TRBV19 to TRBJ1-4; D may be TRBD1 (6 bases). Germline CDR1 and CDR2: LNHDA and SQIVND (reference sequence). The CDR3 contains 16 residues. V gave up 4 bases and J gave up 3 bases, with 15 bases separating them. Here the CDR3 reads CASSSRDRNPNEKLFF. The CDR3 DNA is TGTGCCAGTAGTAGCCGAGACAGGAATCCTAATGAAAAACTGTTTTTT.

This clone was seen once. The CDR3 nucleotides are TGTGCCAGCAGCCAAGATCCACAGGGGAGCACCTACAATGAGCAGTTCTTC. Translation: CASSQDPQGSTYNEQFF. The chain recombines TRBV4-2 with TRBJ2-1; 7 bases align to TRBD1. Germline V lookup: CDR1 LGHNA, CDR2 YNFKEQ. This CDR3 region has 17 residues. V dropped 0 bases and J dropped 2; count of bases not matched to a gene: 7.

The rearrangement uses TRBV5-4 and TRBJ1-2; D unclear. Germline V gives CDR1 SGHNT, CDR2 YYREEE (reference sequence). Trimming removed 0 bases from V and 2 bases from J, with 8 bases in between. The CDR3 length is 14 residues. CDR3 nucleotides: TGTGCCAGCAGCTTGGGACCGGCCAACTATGGCTACACCTTC. This translates into CASSLGPANYGYTF.

The chain couples TRBV28 to TRBJ2-3; D gene unclear. This CDR3 is 13 amino acids long. Germline lookup yields CDR1 MDHEN and CDR2 SYDVKM. The germline V and J ends were trimmed by 1 base and 3 bases, with 5 bases remaining between them. This chain's CDR3 is CASSLFLTDTQYF. In DNA form, the CDR3 reads TGTGCCAGCAGTTTATTTTTGACAGATACGCAGTATTTT.

The rearrangement joins TRBV11-3 to TRBJ2-3; a possible D gene is TRBD1 (6 bases). V was cut by 5 bases and J by 3 bases, with 18 bases left in between. Looked up from germline, CDR1 is SGHNT and CDR2 is YENEEA. The CDR3 spans 16 residues. The CDR3 DNA reads as TGTGCCAGCAGCATACAGGGTTCCCCCCCAACAGATACGCAGTATTTT. Its protein product is CASSIQGSPPTDTQYF.

The chain links TRBV10-2 to TRBJ1-2, with D hard to call. CDR3 size: 14 residues. The germline V gene has CDR1 WSHSY and CDR2 SAAADI. V was shortened by 0 bases and J by 9 bases, with 14 bases between the two germline ends. Here the CDR3 reads CASSESGFGISYTF. CDR3 DNA: TGCGCCAGCAGTGAGTCGGGGTTCGGGATAAGCTACACCTTC.

The chain couples TRBV6-5 to TRBJ1-5, with D possibly TRBD1 on 6 matching bases. This CDR3 contains 14 residues. Per the germline V gene, CDR1 is MNHEY and CDR2 is SVGAGI. The V end lost 6 bases, the J end lost 9 bases, and 18 bases lay between the germline ends. The CDR3 sequence: CASSPDSLSGPQHF. DNA for the CDR3: TGTGCCAGCAGCCCGGACAGCTTATCAGGGCCCCAGCATTTT.

The chain couples TRBV6-5 to TRBJ1-6; the match to TRBD1 covers 7 bases. Germline V CDR1 and CDR2: MNHEY, SVGAGI. This CDR3 is built from 13 residues. V gave up 7 bases and J gave up 7 bases; unmatched junction bases: 4. The CDR3 region has the DNA TGTGCCAGCAAAGGACAGGCCAATTCACCCCTCCACTTT. Protein: CASKGQANSPLHF.

The V and J genes are TRBV5-1 and TRBJ2-7; the D gene could be TRBD1 or TRBD2 (6 bases each). This CDR3 is 15 amino acids long. V lost 0 bases and J lost 3, with 13 bases in between. The germline V gene has CDR1 SGHRS and CDR2 YFSETQ. CDR3 in amino acids: CASSLEGGAYYEQYF. As DNA, the CDR3 is TGCGCCAGCAGCTTGGAGGGGGGCGCGTACTACGAGCAGTACTTC.

The chain uses TRBV28 and TRBJ1-5; a possible D gene is TRBD1 (5 bases). This CDR3 is built from 17 residues. Trimming left V 6 bases short and J 4 bases short, with 22 bases between. In germline, CDR1 is MDHEN, CDR2 SYDVKM. CDR3 coding DNA: TGTGCCAGCAGACGAGGGGAGGCCCAGCGGGGGAATCAGCCCCAGCATTTT. This encodes CASRRGEAQRGNQPQHF. Using reference TRBV28 and TRBJ1-5 for the parts outside the CDR3, the full variable domain is DVKVTQSSRYLVKRTGEKVFLECVQDMDHENMFWYRQDPGLGLRLIYFSYDVKMKEKGDIPEGYSVSREKKERFSLILESASTNQTSMYLCASRRGEAQRGNQPQHFGDGTRLSIL.

The rearrangement joins TRBV6-5 to TRBJ1-1, with 8 nucleotides matching TRBD1. The CDR3 extends over 13 amino acids. Germline V gene data show CDR1 as MNHEY and CDR2 as SVGAGI. V shed 6 bases, J shed 4 bases, and the junction held 4 bases outside the gene matches. CDR3 in DNA: TGTGCCAGCAGCGACACAGGGGGCACTGAAGCTTTCTTT. This translates into CASSDTGGTEAFF.

The rearrangement joins TRBV5-1 to TRBJ1-4; D may be TRBD1 (5 bases). V was cut by 4 bases and J by 8 bases, with 21 bases left in between. Looked up from germline, CDR1 is SGHRS and CDR2 is YFSETQ. The CDR3 extends over 16 amino acids. The CDR3 coding sequence is TGCGCCAGCAGCCTCGGGACGGGATCGGGTTACGAAAAACTGTTTTTT. This codes for CASSLGTGSGYEKLFF. The entire variable domain, with the rest obtained from reference TRBV5-1 and TRBJ1-4, is as follows: KAGVTQTPRYLIKTRGQQVTLSCSPISGHRSVSWYQQTPGQGLQFLFEYFSETQRNKGNFPGRFSGRQFSNSRSEMNVSTLELGDSALYLCASSLGTGSGYEKLFFGSGTQLSVL.